The present T cell receptor (beta chain) was sequenced within a study of a mutant IDH1 vaccine in newly diagnosed glioma. Study-wide context: The study gave patients eight vaccinations in weeks 1, 3, 5, 7, 11, 15, 19, 23. Vaccines were begun 4-6 weeks after radiotherapy alone, or with temozolomide cycles. Every participant had undergone radiotherapy, temozolomide, or both before, and most underwent both.

Germline V lookup: CDR1 LNHDA, CDR2 SQIVND (reference sequence). V was pared by 0 bases and J by 7 bases, with 9 bases between. The CDR3 contains 13 residues. The time point is: week 11, during vaccination. Vaccine doses each comprised 300 ug of mutant IDH1 20-mer peptide, with topical imiquimod. Donors' newly diagnosed IDH1-mutant WHO grade 3 or 4 astrocytomas lacked nuclear ATRX. The table came from immunoSEQ multiplex PCR; TCRdb's copy has only in-frame clones and leaves some out. The table shows some 120,000 clones, with about four fifths occurring only once. Worth noting for this clone: The antigen is undetermined.

The clonotype originates from a man aged 35 to 55 with glioma. The starting material was PBMCs, obtained from a glioma patient whose treatment included an IDH1 peptide vaccine. This sequence joins TRBV19 and TRBJ1-2, with D unclear. The CDR3 DNA sequence: TGTGCCAGTAGTATAGAGGAGGCTCTTGGCTACACCTTC. This codes for CASSIEEALGYTF.